This section outlines one T cell receptor beta chain sequence together with its context. The V and J ends lost 2 bases and 1 base respectively, with 20 bases between them. The CDR3 runs 19 residues. Germline-derived CDR1 and CDR2 are MNHNS and SASEGT. The entry originates in a study of CD4 and CD8 cells across lung adenocarcinoma regions. TCRdb ran MiXCR on the PCR reads and lists one entry per CDR3 protein. The table includes some 9,600 distinct CDR3 sequences, 40% to 55% detected once. The patients had localized lung adenocarcinoma, a non-small cell subtype. The chain carries TRBV6-1 and TRBJ1-4; D perhaps matches TRBD1 (6 bases). The origin of this receptor is a male donor with lung adenocarcinoma. The CD4 and CD8 labels of this study may be unreliable. Sequences were obtained from CD4+ T cells from the margin of a lung tumor. CDR3 loop: CASSESAGGGAGTNEKLFF. The CDR3 region has the DNA TGTGCCAGCAGTGAATCCGCAGGCGGGGGCGCTGGAACTAATGAAAAACTGTTTTTT.